This TCR beta chain was recorded in a study of blood T cells in healthy people across ages. Study observations and caveats: It was found that TCR beta diversity correlated strongly with the percentage of naive T cells. The lack of PBMC sorting stopped any conclusive naive versus antigen-experienced comparison.

The CDR3 runs to 12 residues. The V end lost 7 bases, the J end lost 3 bases, and 8 bases lay between the germline ends. Per germline, CDR1 MDHEN and CDR2 SYDVKM. For the second PCR, which ran for about 7 to 11 cycles, a sample-barcoded 5' primer and a J-beta primer mix were used. Each sample provided no less than 2.5 million CDR3-containing paired-end reads. Using its own MiXCR run on the 5' RACE reads, TCRdb lists one record per CDR3 protein. This sample has 730,000 or so distinct CDR3 sequences; 35% to 45% occur once, and the top ten carry about 20%. This clonotype appeared a few times. As yet, its antigen is unknown.

The TCR comes from a woman aged 55-75 years in good health. V usage is TRBV28 and J usage is TRBJ2-3; D ambiguous. Sequences were obtained from blood. CDR3 sequence reads: CASNYRTDTQYF. The CDR3 DNA follows: TGTGCCAGCAATTACAGAACAGATACGCAGTATTTT.